This entry describes one T cell receptor beta chain. There is no known antigen for this receptor. Base qualities are not provided; no much larger clone lies one nucleotide away. Other DNA sequences in this specimen translate into the identical CDR3. The sample originates from a study of shared clonotypes between healthy human individuals (dated by TCRdb to about 2020). With regard to the full study: Two women and a few men aged 18 to 49 years were included in the cohort. The study deeply sequenced blood TCR repertoires of several healthy adults to estimate repertoire size and the extent of clonotype sharing between individuals. For each donor, three plates each were used for CD4 naive and CD4 memory, two plates were used for CD8 naive, and one plate was used for CD8 memory. To increase sequencing depth and limit assay-specific biases, different laboratories used diverse techniques to prepare libraries and sequence TCR repertoires. Each donor's leukapheresis produced roughly between roughly 0.9 and 9 billion PBMCs. What the work shows at the level of the full study, not this receptor alone: About 5% of naive CD4, 3.5% of naive CD8, approximately 2.2% of memory CD4, and 0.4% of memory CD8 clonotypes were shared across several donors. Clonotypes shared by all four sorted-subset donors showed higher generation probabilities than non-shared clonotypes. Pairwise subsampling led to the expectation that sequencing depth would affect the degree of clonotype sharing among donors. The genetic and exposure-history diversity represented was limited by the small number of donors. Even with the large sequencing depth, rarefaction of the sorted-subset datasets indicated that sequencing was incomplete. Sampling was limited to blood, and TCR repertoires in tissue likely differ from TCR repertoires in blood. Naive subsets generally had larger estimated clonotype richness than memory subsets.

Using the deep immunoSEQ assay, multiplex PCR amplified TCR CDR3 regions from genomic DNA. Genomic DNA extracted from each cell subset was distributed evenly over all wells of several immunoSEQ 96-well plates, and each plate served as one replicate. For sorted subsets, 200 ng of genomic DNA, equivalent to some 30,000 T cell genomes, went into each replicate PCR. Purified libraries were quantified with a Qubit 3.0 fluorometer, sized on a Bioanalyzer 2100, and re-quantified with the KAPA Library Quantification kit. Every immunoSEQ 96-well plate was sequenced on a separate single-read 150-cycle Illumina NextSeq 550 flow cell. From the authors' description of their analysis: Because the immunoSEQ output included only junctional sequences and no quality scores, the filtering could not be the same as the filtering used for full-length reads. To assign V/J genes and CDR3, sequences were annotated against IMGT germline references using PyIR, a Python wrapper for IgBLAST v1.9. Reads were filtered out if the reads had weak V/J assignments (E-value above 1e-6), no CDR3, stop codons, out-of-frame junctions, or ambiguous translated residues. A V3J clonotype was defined by an identical inferred V gene, J gene, and CDR3 amino acid sequence. Percentage overlap between repertoires was computed as shared unique clonotypes divided by the size of the smaller repertoire. RTK rarefaction, the Chao1 estimator, and Recon v2.1 estimates of unobserved clonotypes were used to assess repertoire richness. For all TCRbeta clonotypes obtained by the gDNA method from a handful of donors, generation probabilities were computed with OLGA. Not all clones reach the TCRdb copy of this immuneACCESS table, which keeps in-frame sequences only. Checked studies attribute under half of the gap to unresolved V genes and leave the rest unexplained. That table supplies the V and J calls and clone size; D and trimming were determined from the DNA. The sample includes about 2.1 million clones, with around 93% observed a single time. 1.5% to 2% of the sample rests with the top ten.

For the CD8 naive samples, CD45RO-negative cells were positively selected for CCR7, yielding a CD45RA+CCR7+ population from which TemRA cells were excluded. The donors were healthy, HIV-negative adults who had no recently reported acute infections or vaccinations. All donors were Caucasian adults living in Nashville, Tennessee, USA. After blood collection by leukapheresis, PBMCs were isolated using Ficoll-Histopaque density gradient centrifugation and then cryopreserved in the vapor phase of liquid nitrogen. Analytical flow cytometry was used to check the purity and quantity of every magnetically sorted T cell population. From each sorted fraction, genomic DNA was isolated and quantified by UV absorbance on a Nanodrop 2000c. This receptor was identified in a man aged 18 to 30 in good health. Some clones in this sample may be carry-over from other donors' samples. The sequencing input was naive CD8+ T cells from PBMCs. This specimen's cell subset or site label, interpreted: CD45RA+CCR7+.

The CDR3 in this case is CASSRLDTQYF. In nucleotides, the sequence is TGTGCCAGCAGCCGACTGGATACGCAGTATTTT. This receptor chain uses TRBV7-9 and TRBJ2-3, with the D gene call left open. V loses 5 bases, J loses 6 bases, and the germline ends lie 6 bases apart. From a lookup of the germline V gene (reference sequence), CDR1 and CDR2 are SEHNR and FQNEAQ. The cysteine opens and the phenylalanine closes a CDR3 of 11 amino acids. Of all the DNA, just the CDR3 is kept, 33 bases in frame from base 1.